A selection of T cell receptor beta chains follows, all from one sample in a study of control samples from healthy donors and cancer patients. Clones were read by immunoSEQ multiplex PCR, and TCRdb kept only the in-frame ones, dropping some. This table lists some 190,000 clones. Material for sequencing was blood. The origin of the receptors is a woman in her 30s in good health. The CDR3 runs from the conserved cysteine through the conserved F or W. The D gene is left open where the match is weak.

cdr3_nt: TGTGCCAGCAGTTCACAGATCACCGGGGAGCTGTTTTTT; cdr3_aa: CASSSQITGELFF; d_call: -; cdr3_length: 13; j_call: TRBJ2-2; v_call: TRBV12-3/TRBV12-4
cdr3_nt: TGTGCCAGCAGTTTGCTCGAGGGAGGGGGGGCGAACTATGGCTACACCTTC; cdr3_aa: CASSLLEGGGANYGYTF; d_call: -; cdr3_length: 17; j_call: TRBJ1-2; v_call: TRBV28
cdr3_nt: TGTGCCAGCAGCCGTACTAGGCGCACAGATACGCAGTATTTT; cdr3_aa: CASSRTRRTDTQYF; d_call: -; cdr3_length: 14; j_call: TRBJ2-3; v_call: TRBV11-2
cdr3_nt: TGTGCCAGCAGCTTAGATTGGGGGCGCGGCTACAATGAGCAGTTCTTC; cdr3_aa: CASSLDWGRGYNEQFF; d_call: -; cdr3_length: 16; j_call: TRBJ2-1; v_call: TRBV7-2
cdr3_nt: TGTGCCAGCAGCCAAGATCGGGGGGGCCAAGAGACCCAGTACTTC; cdr3_aa: CASSQDRGGQETQYF; d_call: TRBD2; cdr3_length: 15; j_call: TRBJ2-5; v_call: TRBV4-2
cdr3_nt: TGCGCCAGCAGCTTGGAGTCGGCCAGTGCGAACACCATATATTTT; cdr3_aa: CASSLESASANTIYF; d_call: -; cdr3_length: 15; j_call: TRBJ1-3; v_call: TRBV5-1
cdr3_nt: TGTGCCAGCAGTACAGGGATCTCGGCAGCACCCCTCCACTTT; cdr3_aa: CASSTGISAAPLHF; d_call: -; cdr3_length: 14; j_call: TRBJ1-6; v_call: TRBV28
cdr3_nt: TGTGCCAGCAGTGACTCCCCGACAGGGGCCTATGGCTACACCTTC; cdr3_aa: CASSDSPTGAYGYTF; d_call: TRBD1; cdr3_length: 15; j_call: TRBJ1-2; v_call: TRBV6-4
cdr3_nt: TGCAGTGAACCCGTCGGCGATACGCAGTATTTT; cdr3_aa: CSEPVGDTQYF; d_call: -; cdr3_length: 11; j_call: TRBJ2-3; v_call: TRBV20-1
cdr3_nt: TGCGCCAGCAGTGCGGGACAGGGGTACACTGAAGCTTTCTTT; cdr3_aa: CASSAGQGYTEAFF; d_call: TRBD1; cdr3_length: 14; j_call: TRBJ1-1; v_call: TRBV5-1
cdr3_nt: TGTGCCAGCAGTTTTGGAATTGCTCAGCCCCAGCATTTT; cdr3_aa: CASSFGIAQPQHF; d_call: -; cdr3_length: 13; j_call: TRBJ1-5; v_call: TRBV27
cdr3_nt: TGTGCCAGCACCTCGCTCTCTTTTGGGGGAGAGCAGTACTTC; cdr3_aa: CASTSLSFGGEQYF; d_call: -; cdr3_length: 14; j_call: TRBJ2-7; v_call: TRBV11-2
cdr3_nt: TGTGCTAGTGGTTTGGGCTTCTACAATGAGCAGTTCTTC; cdr3_aa: CASGLGFYNEQFF; d_call: -; cdr3_length: 13; j_call: TRBJ2-1; v_call: TRBV12-5
cdr3_nt: TGTGCCAGCAGTACCTACGAGGAGCAGTACTTC; cdr3_aa: CASSTYEEQYF; d_call: -; cdr3_length: 11; j_call: TRBJ2-7; v_call: TRBV6-5
cdr3_nt: TGTGCCACCACGACAGGAGGGTACTATGGCTACACCTTC; cdr3_aa: CATTTGGYYGYTF; d_call: -; cdr3_length: 13; j_call: TRBJ1-2; v_call: TRBV28
cdr3_nt: TGTGCCAGCAGCCATCTACTAGCGGGGGATCGAGAGACCCAGTACTTC; cdr3_aa: CASSHLLAGDRETQYF; d_call: TRBD2; cdr3_length: 16; j_call: TRBJ2-5; v_call: TRBV3-1/TRBV3-2
cdr3_nt: TGTGCCACCCAGGAGGCCGGGCAAGAGACCCAGTACTTC; cdr3_aa: CATQEAGQETQYF; d_call: -; cdr3_length: 13; j_call: TRBJ2-5; v_call: TRBV5-5
cdr3_nt: TGTGCCAGCAGTGAATTTCAGGGGGCCAAAGCCTACGAGCAGTACTTC; cdr3_aa: CASSEFQGAKAYEQYF; d_call: TRBD1; cdr3_length: 16; j_call: TRBJ2-7; v_call: TRBV25-1
cdr3_nt: TGTGCCAGCAGTTATCTAGCGGGGATAAGCTCCTACGAGCAGTACTTC; cdr3_aa: CASSYLAGISSYEQYF; d_call: TRBD2; cdr3_length: 16; j_call: TRBJ2-7; v_call: TRBV6-5
cdr3_nt: TGTGCCAGCAGCTTAGGATCGCGGGGGGCCTTCTCTGGAAACACCATATATTTT; cdr3_aa: CASSLGSRGAFSGNTIYF; d_call: -; cdr3_length: 18; j_call: TRBJ1-3; v_call: TRBV13
cdr3_nt: TGTGCCAGCATTGTGGGGGCGTACTATGGCTACACCTTC; cdr3_aa: CASIVGAYYGYTF; d_call: -; cdr3_length: 13; j_call: TRBJ1-2; v_call: TRBV28
cdr3_nt: TGTGCCAGCAGCTTCGGGTCAGGGGTGAACACTGAAGCTTTCTTT; cdr3_aa: CASSFGSGVNTEAFF; d_call: -; cdr3_length: 15; j_call: TRBJ1-1; v_call: TRBV7-9
cdr3_nt: TGTGCCAGCACCAAATTAGGGGGCACTGAAGCTTTCTTT; cdr3_aa: CASTKLGGTEAFF; d_call: -; cdr3_length: 13; j_call: TRBJ1-1; v_call: TRBV6-5
cdr3_nt: TGTGCCAGCAGCTTAAGTCAGGGCCTGGCTATGCCCCAGCATTTT; cdr3_aa: CASSLSQGLAMPQHF; d_call: -; cdr3_length: 15; j_call: TRBJ1-5; v_call: TRBV7-6
cdr3_nt: TGTGCCAGCACTCCCGACAGGGCTAATACGCAGTATTTT; cdr3_aa: CASTPDRANTQYF; d_call: TRBD1; cdr3_length: 13; j_call: TRBJ2-3; v_call: TRBV6-5
cdr3_nt: TGTGCCACCAGCAGGTCCCGGGACGGCCTTACAGATACGCAGTATTTT; cdr3_aa: CATSRSRDGLTDTQYF; d_call: -; cdr3_length: 16; j_call: TRBJ2-3; v_call: TRBV15
cdr3_nt: TGTGCCAGCAGTAGGGACAGGGTGGCCGAGCAGTACTTC; cdr3_aa: CASSRDRVAEQYF; d_call: TRBD1; cdr3_length: 13; j_call: TRBJ2-7; v_call: TRBV28
cdr3_nt: TGCGCCAGCAGCTTGGTTCCCCGTGGGACAGGGGAAGGCTATGGCTACACCTTC; cdr3_aa: CASSLVPRGTGEGYGYTF; d_call: TRBD1; cdr3_length: 18; j_call: TRBJ1-2; v_call: TRBV5-1
cdr3_nt: TGTGCCAGCAGCCCCTTGGCAGGATTCGTTAATGAGCAGTTCTTC; cdr3_aa: CASSPLAGFVNEQFF; d_call: -; cdr3_length: 15; j_call: TRBJ2-1; v_call: TRBV11-2
cdr3_nt: TGCGCCAGCCAAGGAGTTGACGAGCAGTACTTC; cdr3_aa: CASQGVDEQYF; d_call: -; cdr3_length: 11; j_call: TRBJ2-7; v_call: TRBV5-1
cdr3_nt: TGCGCCAGCAGCTACCGGGACAGGGGGCCCCCAACTAATGAAAAACTGTTTTTT; cdr3_aa: CASSYRDRGPPTNEKLFF; d_call: TRBD1; cdr3_length: 18; j_call: TRBJ1-4; v_call: TRBV23-1
cdr3_nt: TGTGCCAGCAGTTACTTACCCCCCGCTAACAATCAGCCCCAGCATTTT; cdr3_aa: CASSYLPPANNQPQHF; d_call: -; cdr3_length: 16; j_call: TRBJ1-5; v_call: TRBV6-5
cdr3_nt: TGTGCCAGCAGCTCAACCATAAGGACAGCAGAAGCTTTCTTT; cdr3_aa: CASSSTIRTAEAFF; d_call: -; cdr3_length: 14; j_call: TRBJ1-1; v_call: TRBV7-9
cdr3_nt: TGTGCCAGCAGTTTGGGACAGGGCTATGGCTACACCTTC; cdr3_aa: CASSLGQGYGYTF; d_call: TRBD1; cdr3_length: 13; j_call: TRBJ1-2; v_call: TRBV12-3/TRBV12-4
cdr3_nt: TGTGCCAGCAGCGCGGGACGGCACACTGAAGCTTTCTTT; cdr3_aa: CASSAGRHTEAFF; d_call: -; cdr3_length: 13; j_call: TRBJ1-1; v_call: TRBV5-8
cdr3_nt: TGTGCCAGCAGTTACTCGCCCATAGGACTTTTCTTC; cdr3_aa: CASSYSPIGLFF; d_call: -; cdr3_length: 12; j_call: TRBJ2-1; v_call: TRBV6-5
cdr3_nt: TGTGCCAGCTCACCGACAGGGGCGGGAAACACCATATATTTT; cdr3_aa: CASSPTGAGNTIYF; d_call: TRBD1; cdr3_length: 14; j_call: TRBJ1-3; v_call: TRBV18
cdr3_nt: TGTGCCAGCTCACCACGCGGAGTTAACTCCTACGAGCAGTACTTC; cdr3_aa: CASSPRGVNSYEQYF; d_call: -; cdr3_length: 15; j_call: TRBJ2-7; v_call: TRBV18
cdr3_nt: TGTGCCAGCAGCTTGGTCAACTTCTATGGCTACACCTTC; cdr3_aa: CASSLVNFYGYTF; d_call: -; cdr3_length: 13; j_call: TRBJ1-2; v_call: TRBV5-6
cdr3_nt: TGTGCCAGCAGCCAAACAGAGATGGAGCCCCAGCATTTT; cdr3_aa: CASSQTEMEPQHF; d_call: -; cdr3_length: 13; j_call: TRBJ1-5; v_call: TRBV3-1/TRBV3-2
cdr3_nt: TGTGCCAGCAGCTTGGAGGGGCAGCGGTACAATGAGCAGTTCTTC; cdr3_aa: CASSLEGQRYNEQFF; d_call: -; cdr3_length: 15; j_call: TRBJ2-1; v_call: TRBV5-6
cdr3_nt: TGTGCCAGTAGTATATCAGGGACTGGGGCCAACGTCCTGACTTTC; cdr3_aa: CASSISGTGANVLTF; d_call: -; cdr3_length: 15; j_call: TRBJ2-6; v_call: TRBV19
cdr3_nt: TGTGCCACAACAGAGTTGCCTGGAAACACCATATATTTT; cdr3_aa: CATTELPGNTIYF; d_call: -; cdr3_length: 13; j_call: TRBJ1-3; v_call: TRBV11-2
cdr3_nt: TGTGCCAGCAGGAGGGATCCCTACGAGCAGTACTTC; cdr3_aa: CASRRDPYEQYF; d_call: -; cdr3_length: 12; j_call: TRBJ2-7; v_call: TRBV6-5
cdr3_nt: TGTGCCAGCAGCCAAGGGGGGAACTATGGCTACACCTTC; cdr3_aa: CASSQGGNYGYTF; d_call: -; cdr3_length: 13; j_call: TRBJ1-2; v_call: TRBV3-1/TRBV3-2
cdr3_nt: TGTGCCTGGAACGGACAGGGGAATTCACCCCTCCACTTT; cdr3_aa: CAWNGQGNSPLHF; d_call: TRBD1; cdr3_length: 13; j_call: TRBJ1-6; v_call: TRBV30
cdr3_nt: TGCAGCGCACGTCCCAACCACGGCGAGCAGTACTTC; cdr3_aa: CSARPNHGEQYF; d_call: -; cdr3_length: 12; j_call: TRBJ2-7; v_call: TRBV29-1
cdr3_nt: TGTGCCAGCAGTTTATCGCTCGGGAACTATGGCTACACCTTC; cdr3_aa: CASSLSLGNYGYTF; d_call: -; cdr3_length: 14; j_call: TRBJ1-2; v_call: TRBV27
cdr3_nt: TGTGCCAGCAGTTTCAGAGGGGACTGGGAGCTGTTTTTT; cdr3_aa: CASSFRGDWELFF; d_call: -; cdr3_length: 13; j_call: TRBJ2-2; v_call: TRBV27
cdr3_nt: TGTGCCATCAGTGAGTCGAGCGGGTGGGACCAAGAGACCCAGTACTTC; cdr3_aa: CAISESSGWDQETQYF; d_call: -; cdr3_length: 16; j_call: TRBJ2-5; v_call: TRBV10-3
cdr3_nt: TGTGCCAGTAGAAGAGCAGATAATGAAAAACTGTTTTTT; cdr3_aa: CASRRADNEKLFF; d_call: -; cdr3_length: 13; j_call: TRBJ1-4; v_call: TRBV19
cdr3_nt: TGTGCCACTGAGTGGACAGCTAACACCGGGGAGCTGTTTTTT; cdr3_aa: CATEWTANTGELFF; d_call: -; cdr3_length: 14; j_call: TRBJ2-2; v_call: TRBV19
cdr3_nt: TGTGCCAGCAGGACGACAGGGGAGAATTCACCCCTCCACTTT; cdr3_aa: CASRTTGENSPLHF; d_call: TRBD1; cdr3_length: 14; j_call: TRBJ1-6; v_call: TRBV2
cdr3_nt: TGTGCCAGCGGATCCGGGACTGTGAACACTGAAGCTTTCTTT; cdr3_aa: CASGSGTVNTEAFF; d_call: -; cdr3_length: 14; j_call: TRBJ1-1; v_call: TRBV28
cdr3_nt: TGCGCCAGCAGCCGGACACTCACCGGGGAGCTGTTTTTT; cdr3_aa: CASSRTLTGELFF; d_call: -; cdr3_length: 13; j_call: TRBJ2-2; v_call: TRBV4-1
cdr3_nt: TGTGCCAGCAGCCAAGAGCGGGGGGCACCCTTAGAGCAGTACTTC; cdr3_aa: CASSQERGAPLEQYF; d_call: TRBD2; cdr3_length: 15; j_call: TRBJ2-7; v_call: TRBV4-2
cdr3_nt: TGTGCCAGCAGTTTGATGGGGCAGGGAGGACAGCCCCAGCATTTT; cdr3_aa: CASSLMGQGGQPQHF; d_call: -; cdr3_length: 15; j_call: TRBJ1-5; v_call: TRBV28